Presented here are 12 T cell receptor beta chains from one specimen sequenced in a study of OX40 agonist ivuxolimab in advanced cancers. The protocol used for the library was the immunoSEQ multiplex PCR assay. TCRdb stores this immuneACCESS table with in-frame sequences only. Part of the clones is absent; in the studies checked, under half of the shortfall reflects unresolved V genes, and no reason is known for the rest. In all, the sample holds about 70,000 clones, and approximately 92% of those were seen once. The ten largest clonotypes hold 4.5% to 5% of the sample. Sequenced here: CD4+ or CD8+ T cells sorted from blood, sampled in a trial of the OX40 agonist ivuxolimab. All receptors derive from an adult with an advanced solid tumor such as melanoma, head and neck, liver or kidney cancer.

The chain carries TRBV19 and TRBJ2-5; 15 bases align to TRBD2. The DNA matches TRBJ2-7 better at its end, which makes the J call doubtful. The V gene's germline CDR1 is LNHDA and CDR2 SQIVND (reference sequence). This CDR3 contains 16 residues. CDR3 sequence: CASSTAGTSGRYEQYF. For the CDR3, the DNA is TGTGCCAGTAGCACTGCCGGGACTAGCGGGAGGTACGAGCAGTACTTC.

The count of this clone is one. The rearrangement joins TRBV18 to TRBJ2-7; 8 bases are shared with TRBD1. With V trimmed by 6 bases and J by 2 bases, 9 bases remained unmatched. This CDR3 has 15 residues. Germline V gene lookup returns CDR1 KGHSH and CDR2 LQKENI. The CDR3 bases are TGTGCCAGCTCTAGGACAGGGAGTACCACCTACGAGCAGTACTTC. This translates into CASSRTGSTTYEQYF. Full variable domain (missing parts from reference TRBV18 and TRBJ2-7): NAGVMQNPRHLVRRRGQEARLRCSPMKGHSHVYWYRQLPEEGLKFMVYLQKENIIDESGMPKERFSAEFPKEGPSILRIQQVVRGDSAAYFCASSRTGSTTYEQYFGPGTRLTVT.

The chain links TRBV5-6 to TRBJ1-1; D not resolved. Germline V gene lookup returns CDR1 SGHDT and CDR2 YYEEEE. This CDR3 contains 16 residues. V dropped 9 bases and J dropped 5 bases, with 26 bases sitting between them. The CDR3 sequence is CATERRSYYSVTEAFF. The CDR3 DNA is TGTGCCACCGAGAGGAGATCCTACTACTCGGTGACTGAAGCTTTCTTT.

V gene TRBV19 combines with J gene TRBJ2-1, with D possibly being TRBD2 (6 bases). The CDR3 length is 15 residues. V was cut by 5 bases and J by 0 bases, with 11 bases left in between. Per the germline V gene, CDR1 is LNHDA and CDR2 is SQIVND (reference sequence). CDR3 region: CASSYSGSSYNEQFF. The CDR3 DNA sequence: TGTGCCAGTAGTTATAGCGGATCCTCCTACAATGAGCAGTTCTTC. Full variable domain (remainder filled in from reference TRBV19 and TRBJ2-1): DGGITQSPKYLFRKEGQNVTLSCEQNLNHDAMYWYRQDPGQGLRLIYYSQIVNDFQKGDIAEGYSVSREKKESFPLTVTSAQKNPTAFYLCASSYSGSSYNEQFFGPGTRLTVL.

A few counts support this clone. The J gene is TRBJ1-5, the V gene TRBV11-2, with D possibly TRBD1 on 5 matching bases. CDR1 and CDR2 from the germline V gene are SGHAT and FQNNGV. Trimming shortened V by 0 bases and J by 4 bases, and 7 bases separated the two germline ends. This CDR3 spans 14 amino acids. CDR3 nucleotides: TGTGCCAGCAGCTTAGATGGGGGGAATCAGCCCCAGCATTTT. Amino acid sequence: CASSLDGGNQPQHF. Drawing the rest from reference TRBV11-2 and TRBJ1-5, the complete variable domain is EAGVAQSPRYKIIEKRQSVAFWCNPISGHATLYWYQQILGQGPKLLIQFQNNGVVDDSQLPKDRFSAERLKGVDSTLKIQPAKLEDSAVYLCASSLDGGNQPQHFGDGTRLSIL.

This clone was seen a few times. The V gene is TRBV15, the J gene TRBJ1-5, with D uncertain. V was pared by 8 bases and J by 7 bases, with 12 bases between. The germline V gene encodes CDR1 LNHNV and CDR2 YYDKDF (reference sequence). The CDR3 has 12 amino acids. The DNA for the CDR3 is TGTGCCACCTCAATTCTAGGGCAGCCCCAGCATTTT. Translated, it gives CATSILGQPQHF.

Note on this clone: The junction differs from germline at one of its ends, possibly a read error. The V gene is TRBV28, the J gene TRBJ1-2; tentative D call: TRBD1 (6 bases). CDR3 length: 12 amino acids. Germline CDR1 is MDHEN and CDR2 is SYDVKM. The CDR3 is CASSFPPNRVKF. DNA of the CDR3: TGTGCCAGCAGTTTCCCCCCGAACAGGGTGAAATTC.

V gene TRBV7-2 combines with J gene TRBJ1-5, with TRBD1 as a possible D gene (5 bases). Trimming removed 0 bases at V and 2 bases at J, with 5 bases between. The CDR3 loop spans 14 amino acids. Germline V gives CDR1 SGHTA, CDR2 FQGNSA. CDR3: CASSLARGNQPQHF. CDR3 nucleotides: TGTGCCAGCAGCTTAGCCAGGGGCAATCAGCCCCAGCATTTT.

J is TRBJ2-2 and V is TRBV7-2, with 7 nucleotides matching TRBD2. The CDR3 is 16 residues long. The germline gives CDR1 SGHTA, CDR2 FQGNSA. The J segment lost 7 bases and the V segment lost 5 bases, leaving 13 bases of the junction unmatched. CDR3 protein: CASSPLGAGSNGELFF. Here the CDR3 DNA reads TGTGCCAGCAGCCCCTTGGGAGCGGGATCGAACGGGGAGCTGTTTTTT. The variable domain in full, completed from reference TRBV7-2 and TRBJ2-2, reads GAGVSQSPSNKVTEKGKDVELRCDPISGHTALYWYRQSLGQGLEFLIYFQGNSAPDKSGLPSDRFSAERTGGSVSTLTIQRTQQEDSAVYLCASSPLGAGSNGELFFGEGSRLTVL.

The rearrangement joins TRBV18 to TRBJ2-7, with 8 bases aligning to TRBD1. The CDR3 contains 15 residues. J lost 0 bases, V lost 3 bases, and 4 bases had no gene match. The germline CDR1 and CDR2 sequences are KGHSH and LQKENI. CDR3 protein: CASSPRDRSSYEQYF. The DNA of the CDR3 is TGTGCCAGCTCACCGAGGGACAGGAGCTCCTACGAGCAGTACTTC.

The chain links TRBV18 to TRBJ2-7; D is perhaps TRBD1 (6 bases). The germline V gene has CDR1 KGHSH and CDR2 LQKENI. Trimming removed 2 bases from V and 0 bases from J, with 8 bases in between. The length of the CDR3 is 14 residues. The CDR3 reads CASSPGQSSYEQYF. The CDR3 DNA reads TGTGCCAGCTCACCAGGACAGAGCTCCTACGAGCAGTACTTC.

This clone is a singleton in its sample. The genes are TRBV16 and TRBJ2-1; D remains ambiguous. The CDR3 has 13 residues. Germline V gene data show CDR1 as KGHSY and CDR2 as FQNENV. The V end was cut by 1 base, the J end by 9 bases, with 10 bases between. CDR3 nucleotides: TGTGCCAGCAGCCAATTCGTAAGTTCTGAGCAGTTCTTC. Residues: CASSQFVSSEQFF.